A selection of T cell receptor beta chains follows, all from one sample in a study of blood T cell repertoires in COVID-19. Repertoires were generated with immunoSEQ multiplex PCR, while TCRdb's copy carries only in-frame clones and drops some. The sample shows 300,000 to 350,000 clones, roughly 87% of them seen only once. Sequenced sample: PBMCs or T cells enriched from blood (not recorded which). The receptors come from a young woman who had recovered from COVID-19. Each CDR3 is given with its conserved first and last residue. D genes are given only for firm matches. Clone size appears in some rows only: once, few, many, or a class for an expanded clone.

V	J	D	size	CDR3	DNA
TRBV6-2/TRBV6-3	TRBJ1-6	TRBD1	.	CASSVLRTGGFTLHF	TGTGCCAGCAGTGTACTCCGGACAGGGGGTTTTACCCTCCACTTT
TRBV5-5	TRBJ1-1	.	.	CASSYLHQGNTEAFF	TGTGCCAGCAGCTACTTACACCAGGGGAACACTGAAGCTTTCTTT
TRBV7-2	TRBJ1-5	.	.	CASSSLGSNQPQHF	TGTGCCAGCAGCTCCCTGGGCAGCAATCAGCCCCAGCATTTT
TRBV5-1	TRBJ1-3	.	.	CASSLGQNSGNTIYF	TGCGCCAGCAGCTTGGGCCAGAACTCTGGAAACACCATATATTTT
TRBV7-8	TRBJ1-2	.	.	CASSPMLAGNYGYTF	TGTGCCAGCAGCCCGATGCTAGCCGGGAACTATGGCTACACCTTC
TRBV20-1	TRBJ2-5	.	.	CSARPGETQYF	TGCAGTGCAAGGCCCGGGGAGACCCAGTACTTC
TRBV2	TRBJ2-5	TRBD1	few	CASSVPGQGAEETQYF	TGTGCCAGCAGTGTACCTGGGCAGGGGGCTGAGGAGACCCAGTACTTC
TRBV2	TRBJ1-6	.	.	CASARDFNSPLHF	TGTGCCAGCGCCCGGGATTTCAATTCACCCCTCCACTTT
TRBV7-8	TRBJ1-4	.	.	CASSSYGATNEKLFF	TGTGCCAGCAGCTCCTACGGTGCAACTAATGAAAAACTGTTTTTT
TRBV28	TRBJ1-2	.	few	CASSASAGAKGYGYTF	TGTGCCAGCAGTGCCTCGGCGGGGGCGAAGGGCTATGGCTACACCTTC
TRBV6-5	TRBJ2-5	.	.	CASSYSGAGEETQYF	TGTGCCAGCAGTTACTCGGGGGCGGGGGAAGAGACCCAGTACTTC
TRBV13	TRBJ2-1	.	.	CASSVSGTGHNEQFF	TGTGCCAGCAGCGTATCCGGGACTGGACACAATGAGCAGTTCTTC
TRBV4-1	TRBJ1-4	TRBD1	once	CASSQVLLDRGEIEKLFF	TGCGCCAGCAGCCAAGTTTTACTCGACAGGGGTGAAATTGAAAAACTGTTTTTT
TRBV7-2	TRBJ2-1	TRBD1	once	CASSSAGTGLHAQFF	TGTGCCAGCAGCTCCGCCGGGACAGGGCTCCATGCGCAGTTCTTC
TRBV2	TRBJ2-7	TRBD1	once	CASSDGTGWGEQYF	TGTGCCAGCAGTGATGGGACAGGCTGGGGCGAGCAGTACTTC
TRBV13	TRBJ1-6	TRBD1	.	CASSLWTGGSYNSPLHF	TGTGCCAGCAGCCTATGGACAGGGGGTTCCTATAATTCACCCCTCCACTTT
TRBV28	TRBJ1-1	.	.	CASSSGQGWAEAFF	TGTGCCAGCAGTTCGGGTCAGGGTTGGGCTGAAGCTTTCTTT
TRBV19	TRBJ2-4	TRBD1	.	CASSLSHRDRGKNIQYF	TGTGCCAGTAGTCTGAGTCACCGGGACAGGGGCAAAAACATTCAGTACTTC
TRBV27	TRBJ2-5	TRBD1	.	CASSRQGEETQYF	TGTGCCAGCAGTCGACAGGGAGAAGAGACCCAGTACTTC
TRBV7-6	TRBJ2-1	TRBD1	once	CASSLEVSTGGNEQFF	TGTGCCAGCAGCTTAGAGGTTTCGACAGGGGGCAATGAGCAGTTCTTC
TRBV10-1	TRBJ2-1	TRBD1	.	CASSDWGQSDEQFF	TGCGCCAGCAGTGACTGGGGACAGAGCGATGAGCAGTTCTTC
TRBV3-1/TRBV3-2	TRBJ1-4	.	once	CASSRGVNNLEEKLFF	TGTGCCAGCAGCCGCGGGGTCAATAACCTGGAGGAAAAACTGTTTTTT
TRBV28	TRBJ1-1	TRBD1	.	CASSSTGGGGEAFF	TGTGCCAGCAGTTCGACAGGGGGAGGTGGTGAAGCTTTCTTT
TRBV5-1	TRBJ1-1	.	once	CASSSTANTEAFF	TGCGCCAGCAGCTCAACAGCGAACACTGAAGCTTTCTTT
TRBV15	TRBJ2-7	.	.	CATRGEGYEQYF	TGTGCCACCAGAGGAGAAGGCTACGAGCAGTACTTC
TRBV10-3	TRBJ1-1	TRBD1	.	CAIREGQKEAFF	TGTGCCATCAGGGAGGGACAGAAAGAAGCTTTCTTT
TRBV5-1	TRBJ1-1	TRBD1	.	CASSPPGQGDTEAFF	TGCGCCAGCAGTCCTCCGGGACAGGGTGACACTGAAGCTTTCTTT
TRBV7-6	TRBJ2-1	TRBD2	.	CASSLTSGGLNEQFF	TGTGCCAGCAGCTTAACTAGCGGGGGGTTAAATGAGCAGTTCTTC
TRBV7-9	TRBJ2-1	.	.	CASTWSGAEQFF	TGTGCCAGCACCTGGTCAGGTGCCGAGCAGTTCTTC
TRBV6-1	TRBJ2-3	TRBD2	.	CASSDNAAGASTDTQYF	TGTGCCAGCAGTGACAATGCAGCGGGGGCGAGCACAGATACGCAGTATTTT
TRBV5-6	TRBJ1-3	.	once	CASSFPTSGNTIYF	TGTGCCAGCAGCTTTCCTACGTCTGGAAACACCATATATTTT
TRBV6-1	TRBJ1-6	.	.	CASSAGSDYPYNSPLHF	TGTGCCAGCAGTGCTGGAAGTGACTATCCTTATAATTCACCCCTCCACTTT
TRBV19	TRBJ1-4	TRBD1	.	CATSTGGSTNEKLFF	TGTGCCACCTCGACAGGGGGTTCAACTAATGAAAAACTGTTTTTT
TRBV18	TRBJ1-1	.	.	CASSPLQDTNTEAFF	TGTGCCAGCTCACCGCTTCAGGACACGAACACTGAAGCTTTCTTT
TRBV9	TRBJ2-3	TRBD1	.	CASSSQGARIVDTQYF	TGTGCCAGCAGCTCACAGGGGGCGCGGATAGTCGATACGCAGTATTTT
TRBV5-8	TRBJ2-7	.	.	CASNPRVGEQYF	TGTGCCAGCAACCCCAGGGTGGGAGAGCAGTACTTC
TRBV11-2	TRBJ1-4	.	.	CASSSPGGEKLFF	TGTGCCAGCAGCTCCCCGGGAGGTGAAAAACTGTTTTTT
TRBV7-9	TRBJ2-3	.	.	CASSFDLLYTDTQYF	TGTGCCAGCAGCTTCGATCTATTATACACAGATACGCAGTATTTT
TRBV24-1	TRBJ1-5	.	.	CATSDRQAQPQHF	TGTGCCACCAGTGACCGACAGGCCCAGCCCCAGCATTTT
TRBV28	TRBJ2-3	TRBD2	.	CASRALAGDRTDTQYF	TGTGCCAGCAGGGCACTAGCGGGGGACCGCACAGATACGCAGTATTTT
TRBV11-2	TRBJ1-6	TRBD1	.	CASSVTGGDSPLHF	TGTGCCAGCAGCGTGACAGGGGGGGATTCACCCCTCCACTTT
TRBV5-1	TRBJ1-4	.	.	CASSKTGLNEKLFF	TGCGCCAGCAGCAAGACAGGCCTTAATGAAAAACTGTTTTTT
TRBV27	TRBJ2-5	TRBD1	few	CASSPGTGVQETQYF	TGTGCCAGCAGTCCCGGGACAGGGGTACAAGAGACCCAGTACTTC
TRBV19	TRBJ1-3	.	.	CASSIDNSGNTIYF	TGTGCCAGTAGTATCGACAACTCTGGAAACACCATATATTTT
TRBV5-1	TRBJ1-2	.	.	CASSLMAGEDGYTF	TGCGCCAGCAGCTTGATGGCAGGGGAAGATGGCTACACCTTC